A single sample gave rise to the 29 T cell receptor beta chains below, sequenced in a study of blood T cells in healthy people across ages. Sample-barcoded 5' priming and a J-beta primer mix drove a second PCR of about 6 to 12 cycles. TCRdb called the 5' RACE reads again in MiXCR, with one record for every CDR3 protein. The table includes 1.5 million to 2 million distinct CDR3 sequences, roughly 32% detected once. Sequenced input: blood. The origin of the receptors is a woman aged 30 to 39 in good health.

The CDR3 is CASSGDSLSYNEQFF. The CDR3 DNA is TGTGCCAGCAGTGGAGACTCTCTCTCCTACAATGAGCAGTTCTTC. The chain links TRBV2 to TRBJ2-1; D is unresolved. Germline-derived CDR1 and CDR2 are SNHLY and FYNNEI. This CDR3 region has 15 residues. V lost 4 bases to trimming and J lost 0 bases, with 10 bases between them.

The V and J genes are TRBV6-4 and TRBJ2-3; possibly TRBD2 for D (5 bases). CDR3 length equals 15 residues. In germline, CDR1 is MRHNA, CDR2 SNTAGT. Trimming took 2 bases from V and 1 from J, leaving 10 bases between them. CDR3 coding DNA: TGTGCCAGCAGTGACACCGGACTTCGCACAGATACGCAGTATTTT. Encoded protein: CASSDTGLRTDTQYF.

The table lists this clonotype with a few counts. The rearrangement joins TRBV9 to TRBJ2-7; no definite D call. The CDR3 has 13 amino acids. Trimming pared 0 bases from V and 6 bases from J, leaving 10 bases between. CDR1 SGDLS and CDR2 YYNGEE come from the germline V gene. CDR3 nucleotide sequence: TGTGCCAGCAGCGTAGTAGGTGACTTCGAGCAGTACTTC. As protein: CASSVVGDFEQYF.

This chain joins TRBV11-2 and TRBJ2-1; D possibly corresponds to TRBD1 (6 bases). The germline V gene encodes CDR1 SGHAT and CDR2 FQNNGV. V shed 6 bases and J shed 10 bases, with 16 bases lying between them. The CDR3 covers 13 residues. CDR3 nucleotide sequence: TGTGCCAGCAGTATCTACACCCAGGGGGAGCAGTTCTTC. As protein: CASSIYTQGEQFF.

This rearrangement joins TRBV5-1 to TRBJ1-4; D ambiguous. The germline CDR1 and CDR2 sequences are SGHRS and YFSETQ. V dropped 4 bases and J dropped 2 bases, with 9 bases sitting between them. The CDR3 covers 14 residues. CDR3 loop: CASSTEGTNEKLFF. The DNA for the CDR3 is TGCGCCAGCAGCACTGAGGGCACTAATGAAAAACTGTTTTTT.

The chain links TRBV7-2 to TRBJ1-4; TRBD1 matches at 8 bases. Per germline, CDR1 SGHTA and CDR2 FQGNSA. The V gene end was trimmed by 5 bases and the J gene end by 3 bases; junction bases not matched to a gene: 11. The CDR3 length is 17 residues. CDR3 nucleotide sequence: TGTGCCAGCAGCCCCTCGACAGGGGCCGGAGCTAATGAAAAACTGTTTTTT. It codes for CASSPSTGAGANEKLFF.

The chain recombines TRBV9 with TRBJ1-6, with D uncertain. Germline lookup yields CDR1 SGDLS and CDR2 YYNGEE. Trimming took 0 bases from V and 8 from J, leaving 6 bases between them. The CDR3 runs to 13 residues. The CDR3: CASSVAADSPLHF. The CDR3 region has the DNA TGTGCCAGCAGCGTAGCAGCGGATTCACCCCTCCACTTT.

This clonotype was counted only a few times. The chain joins TRBV7-2 to TRBJ2-5, with 9 bases identical to TRBD1. CDR1 is SGHTA, CDR2 FQGNSA, per germline. Losses at the gene ends were 5 bases for V and 5 bases for J; bases not matched to a gene: 6. The CDR3 runs 14 residues. The CDR3 loop is CASSRDRAGETQYF. The CDR3 nucleotides are TGTGCCAGCAGCCGGGACAGGGCAGGTGAGACCCAGTACTTC.

The genes are TRBV3-1 and TRBJ2-1, with 7 bases aligning to TRBD2. Losses at the gene ends were 5 bases for V and 3 bases for J; bases not matched to a gene: 4. This CDR3 spans 14 amino acids. The germline V gene encodes CDR1 LGHDT and CDR2 YNNKEL (reference sequence). The CDR3 spells CASSFRTSYNEQFF. The CDR3 nucleotides read TGTGCCAGCAGCTTTAGGACTAGCTACAATGAGCAGTTCTTC.

In regard to this clonotype: A clone one base away is much larger, so this may be a read error. The rearrangement links TRBV28 to TRBJ2-7, with no clear D. This CDR3 has 12 residues. The V and J ends lost 3 bases and 3 bases respectively, with 6 bases between them. Germline-derived CDR1 and CDR2 are MDHEN and SYDVKM. In DNA form, the CDR3 reads TGTGCCAGCAGTTTTGGCTACTACGAGCAGTACTTC. This sequence encodes CASSFGYYEQYF.

J is TRBJ1-1 and V is TRBV19, with 7 bases lining up with TRBD1. V dropped 7 bases and J dropped 4; count of bases not matched to a gene: 12. CDR1 and CDR2 (germline): LNHDA, SQIVND (reference sequence). CDR3 size: 15 residues. The chain's CDR3 is CASKTDRSTTTEAFF. The CDR3 DNA is TGTGCCAGTAAGACGGACAGGTCAACGACCACTGAAGCTTTCTTT.

The chain joins TRBV11-2 to TRBJ1-1, with 9 bases matching TRBD1. The V gene's germline CDR1 is SGHAT and CDR2 FQNNGV. The CDR3 is made up of 16 amino acids. V lost 5 bases and J lost 0; bases outside the gene matches: 7. CDR3 loop: CASSPRDRVMNTEAFF. The CDR3 DNA reads as TGTGCCAGCAGCCCCCGGGACAGGGTGATGAACACTGAAGCTTTCTTT. Combining the CDR3 with reference TRBV11-2 and TRBJ1-1 gives the whole variable domain EAGVAQSPRYKIIEKRQSVAFWCNPISGHATLYWYQQILGQGPKLLIQFQNNGVVDDSQLPKDRFSAERLKGVDSTLKIQPAKLEDSAVYLCASSPRDRVMNTEAFFGQGTRLTVV.

This sequence joins TRBV6-1 and TRBJ1-2; 7 bases align to TRBD1. Germline CDR1 and CDR2: MNHNS and SASEGT. This CDR3 comprises 16 residues. V lost 6 bases, J lost 2 bases, and 12 bases stayed unmatched. The CDR3 region has the DNA TGTGCCAGCAGGACCACAGGACAGGTTCTAAACTATGGCTACACCTTC. Translation: CASRTTGQVLNYGYTF.

The V call is TRBV6-4, the J call TRBJ2-1; possibly TRBD2 for D (6 bases). V lost 5 bases to trimming and J lost 8 bases, with 16 bases between them. This CDR3 is built from 14 residues. Germline loops: CDR1 MRHNA, CDR2 SNTAGT. Here the CDR3 reads CASSRSGREDEQFF. The CDR3 DNA reads TGTGCCAGCAGTCGTTCCGGGAGAGAAGATGAGCAGTTCTTC.

This chain joins TRBV21-1 and TRBJ1-2. TRBV21-1 is assigned pseudogene status. CDR3 size: 15 residues. CDR3 sequence: CASSKETMHFWGYTF. CDR3 nucleotides: TGTGCCAGCAGCAAAGAGACGATGCATTTTTGGGGCTACACCTTC.

The V call is TRBV7-9, the J call TRBJ2-3, with D perhaps matching TRBD2 (5 bases). In germline, CDR1 is SEHNR, CDR2 FQNEAQ (reference sequence). The CDR3 has 18 amino acids. The V and J ends lost 3 bases and 1 base respectively, with 20 bases between them. CDR3 amino acids: CASSLASSSDVGTDTQYF. The CDR3 nucleotides are TGTGCCAGCAGCTTGGCTAGCTCATCCGACGTCGGCACAGATACGCAGTATTTT.

As DNA, the CDR3 is TGCAGTGCCCGAGGGAGGGGGCCCCAGAACTACGAGCAGTACTTC. This translates into CSARGRGPQNYEQYF. The genes are TRBV20-1 and TRBJ2-4, with D perhaps matching TRBD1 or TRBD2 (7 bases each). With the DNA end fitting TRBJ2-7 better, the J assignment may be wrong. Germline V gives CDR1 DFQATT, CDR2 SNEGSKA (reference sequence). CDR3 length: 15 amino acids.

V gene TRBV20-1 combines with J gene TRBJ2-1; 9 bases are a match to TRBD2. Matching the DNA end better, TRBJ2-7 makes the J call doubtful. The CDR3 is made up of 20 amino acids. The germline CDR1 and CDR2 sequences are DFQATT and SNEGSKA (reference sequence). The CDR3 loop reads CSVGGGAEATVAGEYNEQYF. Written as DNA, the CDR3 is TGCAGTGTCGGAGGGGGCGCTGAGGCTACCGTAGCGGGGGAATACAATGAGCAGTACTTC.

This clonotype was observed a handful of times. The V call is TRBV20-1, the J call TRBJ2-3, with TRBD2 matching over 9 bases. Per germline, CDR1 DFQATT and CDR2 SNEGSKA (reference sequence). The CDR3 is 14 residues long. Losses at the gene ends were 6 bases for V and 4 bases for J; bases not matched to a gene: 8. The CDR3 coding sequence is TGCAGTGCCCCTTCGCGGGGGGGCCCAGATACGCAGTATTTT. Amino acids: CSAPSRGGPDTQYF.

This clonotype was seen only a few times. The chain is built from TRBV27 and TRBJ2-1; TRBD1 agrees at 11 bases. Trimming removed 7 bases from V and 7 bases from J; junction bases left unmatched: 9. The CDR3 has 15 residues. The germline gives CDR1 MNHEY, CDR2 SMNVEV (reference sequence). CDR3 sequence: CASTAGTGGVNEQFF. In nucleotides, the CDR3 is TGTGCCAGCACAGCCGGGACAGGGGGTGTAAATGAGCAGTTCTTC.

This clonotype was counted ten times or more. The rearrangement links TRBV7-9 to TRBJ1-1, with D unresolved. V shed 1 base and J shed 7 bases, with 7 bases lying between them. In germline, CDR1 is SEHNR, CDR2 FQNEAQ (reference sequence). The CDR3 contains 12 residues. DNA for the CDR3: TGTGCCAGCAGCTTAGGGAGGAGTGAAGCTTTCTTT. Its translation is CASSLGRSEAFF.

The rearrangement links TRBV5-6 to TRBJ2-2; D possibly uses TRBD1 or TRBD2 (5 bases each). The germline gives CDR1 SGHDT, CDR2 YYEEEE. The CDR3 is made up of 13 amino acids. V dropped 0 bases and J dropped 7 bases, with 7 bases sitting between them. The CDR3 sequence: CASSLGGRGELFF. DNA of the CDR3: TGTGCCAGCAGCTTGGGGGGACGCGGGGAGCTGTTTTTT.

This clonotype was detected only a few times. Mismatch with germline at one junction end may stem from a read error. The rearrangement joins TRBV7-9 to TRBJ2-3; TRBD2 matches 14 bases. CDR1 and CDR2 (germline): SEHNR, FQNEAQ (reference sequence). The CDR3 has 16 residues. The CDR3 nucleotides are TGTGCCGGCAGATCCCCGGGACTAGCGGGAGAGGATACGCAGTATTTT. Protein: CAGRSPGLAGEDTQYF.

The gene calls are TRBV20-1 and TRBJ2-7, with 8 bases lining up with TRBD2. This CDR3 has 15 amino acids. Looked up from germline, CDR1 is DFQATT and CDR2 is SNEGSKA (reference sequence). V shed 0 bases and J 4 bases; nucleotides not matched to a gene: 8. CDR3 in amino acids: CSARDLRGGLYEQYF. CDR3 bases: TGCAGTGCTAGAGATCTTCGCGGGGGGCTTTACGAGCAGTACTTC.

This chain connects TRBV20-1 to TRBJ1-4; D perhaps matches TRBD1 (6 bases). This CDR3 region has 15 residues. Trimming left V 0 bases short and J 3 bases short, with 11 bases between. The germline gives CDR1 DFQATT, CDR2 SNEGSKA (reference sequence). This chain's CDR3 is CSARDTGRPNEKLFF. The CDR3, as DNA: TGCAGTGCTAGAGATACAGGGAGGCCTAATGAAAAACTGTTTTTT.

The chain joins TRBV7-9 to TRBJ1-4; a possible D gene is TRBD1 (6 bases). Per germline, CDR1 SEHNR and CDR2 FQNEAQ (reference sequence). This CDR3 is built from 14 residues. Trimming took 2 bases from V and 8 from J, leaving 12 bases between them. CDR3 amino acids: CASSLMAGAEKLFF. CDR3 nucleotides: TGTGCCAGCAGCTTAATGGCAGGGGCCGAAAAACTGTTTTTT.

This clonotype has at least ten counts. This chain connects TRBV9 to TRBJ2-7; unclear D gene. The CDR3 has 14 residues. CDR1 and CDR2 from the germline V gene are SGDLS and YYNGEE. V was clipped by 3 bases and J by 3 bases, with 13 bases between them. CDR3 region: CASSAEGQYYEQYF. The CDR3 nucleotides read TGTGCCAGCAGCGCCGAAGGGCAGTACTACGAGCAGTACTTC.

This clonotype was detected only a few times. The chain is built from TRBV24-1 and TRBJ2-3; D tentatively fits TRBD1 or TRBD2 (5 bases each). The CDR3 consists of 17 residues. Per germline, CDR1 KGHDR and CDR2 SFDVKD. V was cut by 2 bases and J by 4 bases, with 18 bases left in between. The CDR3: CATSDWPGTPGADTQYF. Written as DNA, the CDR3 is TGTGCCACCAGTGATTGGCCGGGGACCCCTGGGGCAGATACGCAGTATTTT.

The chain links TRBV3-1 to TRBJ2-1, with 8 nucleotides matching TRBD2. This CDR3 contains 14 residues. CDR1 LGHDT and CDR2 YNNKEL come from the germline V gene (reference sequence). J lost 5 bases, V lost 9 bases, and 9 bases had no gene match. The CDR3 DNA sequence: TGTGCCAGTAAATGCCTAGCGGGCAACAATGAGCAGTTCTTC. Its protein is CASKCLAGNNEQFF.